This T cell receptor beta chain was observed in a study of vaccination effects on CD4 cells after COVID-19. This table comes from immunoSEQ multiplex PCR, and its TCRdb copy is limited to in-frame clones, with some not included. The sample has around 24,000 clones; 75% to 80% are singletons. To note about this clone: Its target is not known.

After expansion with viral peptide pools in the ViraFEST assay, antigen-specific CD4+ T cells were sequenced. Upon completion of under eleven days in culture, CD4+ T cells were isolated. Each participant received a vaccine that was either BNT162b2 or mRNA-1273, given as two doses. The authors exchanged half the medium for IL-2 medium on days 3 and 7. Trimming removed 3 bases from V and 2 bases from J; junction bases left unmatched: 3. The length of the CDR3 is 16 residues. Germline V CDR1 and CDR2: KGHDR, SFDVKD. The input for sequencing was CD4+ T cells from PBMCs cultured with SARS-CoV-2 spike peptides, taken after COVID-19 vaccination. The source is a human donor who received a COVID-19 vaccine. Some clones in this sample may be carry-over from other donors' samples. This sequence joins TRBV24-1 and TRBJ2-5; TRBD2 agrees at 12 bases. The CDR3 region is CATSDETSGGQETQYF. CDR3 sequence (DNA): TGTGCCACCAGTGATGAGACTAGCGGGGGTCAAGAGACCCAGTACTTC.